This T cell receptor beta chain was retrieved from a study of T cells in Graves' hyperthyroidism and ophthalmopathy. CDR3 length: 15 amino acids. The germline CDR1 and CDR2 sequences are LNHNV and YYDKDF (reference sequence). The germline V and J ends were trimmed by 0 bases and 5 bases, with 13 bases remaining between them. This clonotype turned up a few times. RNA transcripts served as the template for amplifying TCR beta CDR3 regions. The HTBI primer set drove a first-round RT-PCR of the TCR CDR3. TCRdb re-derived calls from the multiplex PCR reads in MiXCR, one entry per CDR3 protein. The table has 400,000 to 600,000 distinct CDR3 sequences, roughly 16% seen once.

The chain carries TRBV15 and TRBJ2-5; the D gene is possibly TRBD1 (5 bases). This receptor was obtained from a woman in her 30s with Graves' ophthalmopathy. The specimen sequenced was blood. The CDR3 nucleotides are TGTGCCACCAGCAGAGACAGGGTCTATCGGGAGACCCAGTACTTC. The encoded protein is CATSRDRVYRETQYF.